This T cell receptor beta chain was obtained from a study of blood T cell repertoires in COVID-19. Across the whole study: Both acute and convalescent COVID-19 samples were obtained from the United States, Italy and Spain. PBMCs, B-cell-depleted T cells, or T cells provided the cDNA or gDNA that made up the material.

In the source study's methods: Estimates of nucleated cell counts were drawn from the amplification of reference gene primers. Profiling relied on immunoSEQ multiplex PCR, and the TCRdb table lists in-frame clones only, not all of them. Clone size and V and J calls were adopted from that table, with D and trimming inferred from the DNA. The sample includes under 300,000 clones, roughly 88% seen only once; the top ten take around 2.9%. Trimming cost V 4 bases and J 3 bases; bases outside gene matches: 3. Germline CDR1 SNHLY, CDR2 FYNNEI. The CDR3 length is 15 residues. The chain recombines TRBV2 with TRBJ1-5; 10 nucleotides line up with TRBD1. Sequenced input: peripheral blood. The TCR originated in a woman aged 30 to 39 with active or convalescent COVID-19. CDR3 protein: CASSAGQGINQPQHF. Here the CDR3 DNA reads TGTGCCAGCAGTGCGGGACAGGGGATCAATCAGCCCCAGCATTTT.